This T cell receptor beta chain is drawn from a study of cytomegalovirus exposure and HLA in healthy donors listed by TCRdb under 2017. Regarding the study in general: A later analysis indicated that the 90 to 150 validation repertoires were generated on the platform also employed for the roughly 650 repertoires of the first cohort. The aim of the study was to test whether cataloging public T cell receptors could identify signatures of past pathogen exposure. In addition to the first cohort of 500 to 850 subjects, a separate validation cohort of 120 different subjects was used. To predict cytomegalovirus infection status, the study brought together high-throughput TCR immunosequencing, statistical association of individual TCRs with disease status, and machine learning. What the study reported, not specific to this receptor: Cytomegalovirus status was reported to be diagnosed by the classifier with high specificity and sensitivity in both the original and validation cohorts. In vitro tests confirmed that three of the cytomegalovirus-associated TCR beta chains recognize cytomegalovirus antigens. The study gave a list of 150 to 200 TCR beta chains associated with cytomegalovirus. The validation cohort had no HLA typing available for a later analysis, so co-occurrence within that cohort was assessed over all 120 or so repertoires. While some public TCRs were present in many individuals, most TCR sequences turned up only very rarely across donors. A later analysis found that TCRs clustered in the first cohort also tended to co-occur in the roughly 120 validation repertoires, with 94% of cluster scores above 0. The authors suggested that the approach could potentially be generalized to other disease states and immunological phenotypes.

The receptor library was made with the immunoSEQ multiplex PCR assay. The source study handled its data this way. A statistical classification framework was built to diagnose cytomegalovirus status from the catalog of TCR beta chain sequences. TCRdb carries this immuneACCESS record with in-frame sequences only. Its versions omit some clonotypes, under half of them owing to an unresolved V gene in the studies checked, with the rest unexplained. The V and J calls and the clone size are those of that table, but D and trimming were determined from the DNA. Counted in this sample were about 63,000 clones; 89% of them appeared once. 0.95% to 1.5% of the sample belongs to the ten largest clones. Separate from the roughly 650-subject first cohort, the validation cohort of around 130 subjects was the group to which the donors belonged. Regarding this clone: Its antigen has not been determined. Per-base qualities were not stored, and no clone one base away is much larger.

The sample was PBMCs. This clonotype was obtained from a woman aged 18-35 years in good health and CMV-seronegative.

The CDR3: CATSRVTGANTEAFF. The DNA is as follows: TGTGCCACCAGCAGAGTTACAGGGGCGAACACTGAAGCTTTCTTT. The rearranged chain carries TRBV15 and TRBJ1-1, and TRBD1 aligns with 7 junction nucleotides. Germline trimming amounts to 1 base on V and 1 base on J, with 3 as the count of junction bases outside the gene matches. From the cysteine through the phenylalanine, the CDR3 covers 15 amino acids. Here the CDR3 DNA is all that survives: 45 bases in frame from base 1. The germline V gene (reference sequence) supplies CDR1 LNHNV and CDR2 YYDKDF.